These T cell receptor beta chains were read from a single sample in a study of blood T cell repertoires in COVID-19. Libraries were prepared by immunoSEQ multiplex PCR; TCRdb keeps only in-frame clonotypes and omits some of them. The profile shows approximately 200,000 clones, around 82% of them singletons. The source material was PBMCs or T cells enriched from blood (not recorded which). The receptors were sampled from a man in his forties or fifties who had recovered from COVID-19. Each CDR3 is given with its conserved first and last residue.

j_call v_call cdr3_aa
TRBJ1-5 TRBV7-8 CASSLVGGNQPQHF
TRBJ2-1 TRBV15 CATSNISGSSYNEQFF
TRBJ1-3 TRBV20-1 CSASRGSSGNTIYF
TRBJ1-1 TRBV6-5 CATTGGRDTEAFF
TRBJ2-2 TRBV29-1 CSVGGQGGTGELFF
TRBJ2-3 TRBV7-2 CASSFQGLAGRSTDTQYF
TRBJ1-1 TRBV5-6 CASSSGQGSTEAFF
TRBJ1-4 TRBV6-6 CASSPQVGGRLRELFF
TRBJ1-3 TRBV11-3 CASSSGGDTIYF
TRBJ2-1 TRBV15 CATSRGLAGGSYNEQFF
TRBJ2-1 TRBV11-2 CASSNLPGGAGGPRNEQFF
TRBJ2-5 TRBV4-3 CASSPNRGSGAQYF
TRBJ2-7 TRBV7-9 CASSSWALSYEQYF
TRBJ1-1 TRBV4-3 CASSQDLRDTEAFF
TRBJ2-1 TRBV5-1 CASSETGTVWVGEQFF
TRBJ1-1 TRBV6-5 CASSYTDRGRTEAFF
TRBJ2-2 TRBV18 CASSPPTFTGELFF
TRBJ2-2 TRBV5-1 CASSFQGLAGNTGELFF
TRBJ2-7 TRBV4-1 CASSQDGLYEQYF
TRBJ2-1 TRBV9 CASSVLAGGPGYEQFF
TRBJ2-1 TRBV11-2 CASSLVGTGGDEQFF
TRBJ1-6 TRBV5-4 CASSLVWGGDNSPLHF
TRBJ2-1 TRBV14 CASSPFLTSGSYNEQFF
TRBJ2-3 TRBV5-1 CASHGLATTDTQYF
TRBJ2-1 TRBV19 CASTGPSAGTSGIYNEQFF
TRBJ2-7 TRBV11-2 CASSPPSPGAYEQYF
TRBJ1-1 TRBV30 CAWSDGAAYKAFF
TRBJ2-3 TRBV5-4 CASSSSGSDTQYF
TRBJ2-3 TRBV5-6 CASSQEVDRVTDTQYF
TRBJ1-6 TRBV7-6 CASSLAGTGGSPLHF
TRBJ2-3 TRBV7-9 CASTLPPRLTQYF
TRBJ1-1 TRBV6-5 CASSYHGQGAVGAFF
TRBJ2-2 TRBV5-1 CASSLSAGDTGELFF
TRBJ1-2 TRBV28 CASNPGGRRYGYTF
TRBJ1-6 TRBV6-2/TRBV6-3 CASSFGSRSPLHF
TRBJ2-2 TRBV2 CASSPQGPILTGELFF
TRBJ2-6 TRBV2 CASRGTEGALGANVLTF
TRBJ1-1 TRBV7-3 CASSLMRNTEAFF
TRBJ1-2 TRBV24-1 CATSDLSPGQGVRYTF
TRBJ2-1 TRBV5-1 CASSFLMGPGLPTTINEQFF
TRBJ2-5 TRBV7-9 CASSRRQGPETQYF
TRBJ1-2 TRBV2 CASSELGPYGYTF
TRBJ1-2 TRBV7-3 CASSPTTGDYGYTF
TRBJ1-4 TRBV18 CASSQTATITGANEKLFF
TRBJ1-5 TRBV28 CASSFHRASNQPQHF